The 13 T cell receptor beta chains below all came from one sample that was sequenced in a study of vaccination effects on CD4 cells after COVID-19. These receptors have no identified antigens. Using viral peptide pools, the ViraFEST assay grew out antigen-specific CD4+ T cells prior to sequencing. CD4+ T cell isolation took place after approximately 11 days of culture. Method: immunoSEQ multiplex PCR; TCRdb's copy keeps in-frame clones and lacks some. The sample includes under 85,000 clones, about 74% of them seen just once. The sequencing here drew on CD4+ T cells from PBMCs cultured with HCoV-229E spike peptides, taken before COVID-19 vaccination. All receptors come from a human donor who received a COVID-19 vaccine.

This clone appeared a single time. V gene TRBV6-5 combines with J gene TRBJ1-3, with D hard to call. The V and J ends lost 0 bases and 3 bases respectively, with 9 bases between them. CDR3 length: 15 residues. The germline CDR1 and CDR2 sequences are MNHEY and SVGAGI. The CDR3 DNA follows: TGTGCCAGCAGTTACTCACGGCAGCTTGGAAACACCATATATTTT. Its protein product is CASSYSRQLGNTIYF.

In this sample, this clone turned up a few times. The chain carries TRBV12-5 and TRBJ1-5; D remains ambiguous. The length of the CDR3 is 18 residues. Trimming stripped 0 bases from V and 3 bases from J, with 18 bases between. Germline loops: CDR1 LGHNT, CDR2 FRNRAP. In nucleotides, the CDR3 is TGTGCTAGTGGTTTGGTAAAAGATGGGGAACAAGTCAATCAGCCCCAGCATTTT. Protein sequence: CASGLVKDGEQVNQPQHF.

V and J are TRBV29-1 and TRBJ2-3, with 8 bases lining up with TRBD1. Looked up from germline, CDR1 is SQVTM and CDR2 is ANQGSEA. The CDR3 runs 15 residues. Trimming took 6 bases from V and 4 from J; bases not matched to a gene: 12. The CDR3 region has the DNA TGCAGCGTCCAGGGGGCGCCCCTTAGGTCAGATACGCAGTATTTT. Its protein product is CSVQGAPLRSDTQYF.

For the CDR3, the DNA is TGTGCCAGCACCAGACCCCAGGGCCTCTCTGGAAACACCATATATTTT. Amino acids: CASTRPQGLSGNTIYF. The chain recombines TRBV28 with TRBJ1-3; D is perhaps TRBD1 (5 bases). The CDR3 sequence is 16 residues long. V lost 7 bases, J lost 0 bases, and 16 bases lay in between. Germline lookup yields CDR1 MDHEN and CDR2 SYDVKM.

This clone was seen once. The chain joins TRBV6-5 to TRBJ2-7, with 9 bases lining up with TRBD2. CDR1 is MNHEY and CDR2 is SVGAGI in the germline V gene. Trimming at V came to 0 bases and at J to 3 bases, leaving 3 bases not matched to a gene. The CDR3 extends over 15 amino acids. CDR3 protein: CASSYSSGGRYEQYV. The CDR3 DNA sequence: TGTGCCAGCAGTTACTCGAGCGGGGGGCGCTACGAGCAGTACGTC.

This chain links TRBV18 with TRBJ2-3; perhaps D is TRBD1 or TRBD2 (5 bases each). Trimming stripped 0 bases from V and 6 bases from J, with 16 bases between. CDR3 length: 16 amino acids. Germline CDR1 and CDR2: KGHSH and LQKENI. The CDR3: CASSPPGVVFRDTQYF. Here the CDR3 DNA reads TGTGCCAGCTCACCACCGGGGGTTGTGTTTCGTGATACGCAGTATTTT.

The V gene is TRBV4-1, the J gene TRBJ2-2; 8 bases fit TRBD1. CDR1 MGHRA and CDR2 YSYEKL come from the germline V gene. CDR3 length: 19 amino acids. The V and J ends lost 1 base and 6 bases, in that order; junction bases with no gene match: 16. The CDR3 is CASSQAVGRWQGAAGELFF. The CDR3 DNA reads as TGCGCCAGCAGCCAAGCTGTTGGGAGGTGGCAGGGGGCCGCCGGGGAGCTGTTTTTT.

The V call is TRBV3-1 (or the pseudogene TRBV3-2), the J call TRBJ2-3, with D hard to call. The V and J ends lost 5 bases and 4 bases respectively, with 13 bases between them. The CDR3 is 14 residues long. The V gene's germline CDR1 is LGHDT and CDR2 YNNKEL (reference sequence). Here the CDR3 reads CASSSHLPPDTQYF. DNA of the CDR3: TGTGCCAGCAGCTCCCACTTACCCCCAGATACGCAGTATTTT.

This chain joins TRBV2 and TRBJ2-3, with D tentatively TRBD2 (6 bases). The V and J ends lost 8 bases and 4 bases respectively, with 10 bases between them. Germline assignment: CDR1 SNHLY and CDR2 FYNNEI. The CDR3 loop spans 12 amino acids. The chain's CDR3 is CASATRADTQYF. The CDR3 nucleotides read TGTGCCAGCGCGACTAGGGCAGATACGCAGTATTTT. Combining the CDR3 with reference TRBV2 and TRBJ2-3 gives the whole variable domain EPEVTQTPSHQVTQMGQEVILRCVPISNHLYFYWYRQILGQKVEFLVSFYNNEISEKSEIFDDQFSVERPDGSNFTLKIRSTKLEDSAMYFCASATRADTQYFGPGTRLTVL.

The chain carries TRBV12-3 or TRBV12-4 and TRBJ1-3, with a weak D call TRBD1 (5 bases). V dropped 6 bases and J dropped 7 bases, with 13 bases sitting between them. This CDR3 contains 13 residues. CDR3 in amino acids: CASRRYEGNTIYF. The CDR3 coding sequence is TGTGCCAGCAGGAGGTACGAGGGGAACACCATATATTTT.

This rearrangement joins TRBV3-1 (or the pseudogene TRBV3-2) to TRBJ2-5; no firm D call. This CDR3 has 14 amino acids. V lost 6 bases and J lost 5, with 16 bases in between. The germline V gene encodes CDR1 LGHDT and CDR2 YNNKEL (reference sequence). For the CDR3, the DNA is TGTGCCAGCAGTCCCAGAATCACGGAGGAGACCCAGTACTTC. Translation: CASSPRITEETQYF.

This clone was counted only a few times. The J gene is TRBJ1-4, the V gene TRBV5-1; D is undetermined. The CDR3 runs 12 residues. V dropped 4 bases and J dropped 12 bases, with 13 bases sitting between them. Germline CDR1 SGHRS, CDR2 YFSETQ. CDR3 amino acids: CASSQSIGELFF. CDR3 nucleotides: TGCGCCAGCAGCCAATCTATAGGAGAACTGTTTTTT.

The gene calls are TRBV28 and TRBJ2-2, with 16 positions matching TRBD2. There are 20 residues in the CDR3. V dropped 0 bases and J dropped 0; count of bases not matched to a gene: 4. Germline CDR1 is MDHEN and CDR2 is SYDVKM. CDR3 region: CASSLWGLAGGEANTGELFF. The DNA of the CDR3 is TGTGCCAGCAGTTTATGGGGACTAGCGGGGGGGGAAGCGAACACCGGGGAGCTGTTTTTT.